These 9 T cell receptor beta chains were all obtained from the same sample, sequenced in a study of blood T cell repertoires in COVID-19. Clones were read by immunoSEQ multiplex PCR, and TCRdb kept only the in-frame ones, dropping some. The data show around 150,000 clones, around three quarters seen once. Sequencing was done on a sample of peripheral blood. The receptors stem from a man aged 60 to 69 with acute or convalescent COVID-19.

V usage is TRBV11-2 and J usage is TRBJ2-1; TRBD2 agrees at 8 bases. Germline V lookup: CDR1 SGHAT, CDR2 FQNNGV. The trim removed 1 base at V and 4 bases at J, leaving 6 bases unmatched. CDR3 length: 16 amino acids. CDR3 in DNA: TGTGCCAGCAGCTTAGGGGCGGGGGGACTTTACAATGAGCAGTTCTTC. Its protein product is CASSLGAGGLYNEQFF.

The genes are TRBV6-5 and TRBJ2-3; D is uncertain. The CDR3 sequence is 14 residues long. V gave up 5 bases and J gave up 1 base, with 10 bases separating them. CDR1 is MNHEY, CDR2 SVGAGI, per germline. As DNA, the CDR3 is TGTGCCAGCAGTCGCCCTGCAGGCACAGATACGCAGTATTTT. Encoded protein: CASSRPAGTDTQYF.

The chain joins TRBV29-1 to TRBJ1-1, with 7 positions matching TRBD1. The CDR3 totals 13 residues. Germline-derived CDR1 and CDR2 are SQVTM and ANQGSEA. J lost 0 bases, V lost 3 bases, and 1 base had no gene match. The CDR3 DNA follows: TGCAGCGTTGAGAGGGGGCTGAACACTGAAGCTTTCTTT. Translated: CSVERGLNTEAFF.

V is TRBV5-1 and J is TRBJ1-6; 7 bases line up with TRBD1. CDR3 length: 15 amino acids. Germline V gene data show CDR1 as SGHRS and CDR2 as YFSETQ. V dropped 0 bases and J dropped 7; count of bases not matched to a gene: 4. The CDR3, as DNA: TGCGCCAGCAGCTTGGGGGGGACAGAAAATTCACCCCTCCACTTT. It codes for CASSLGGTENSPLHF.

DNA for the CDR3: TGTGCCAGCAGCCGATGGGACAGAACTGAAGCTTTCTTT. Translation: CASSRWDRTEAFF. This sequence joins TRBV13 and TRBJ1-1; 7 bases fit TRBD1. The CDR3 runs to 13 residues. V dropped 5 bases and J dropped 5; count of bases not matched to a gene: 5. Germline-derived CDR1 and CDR2 are PRHDT and FYEKMQ (reference sequence).

The chain links TRBV19 to TRBJ2-7, with D possibly being TRBD1 (6 bases). The CDR3 runs 12 residues. With 2 bases removed from V and 5 bases from J, the gap between germline ends came to 7 bases. Germline lookup yields CDR1 LNHDA and CDR2 SQIVND (reference sequence). This chain's CDR3 is CASSITGNEQYF. CDR3 nucleotide sequence: TGTGCCAGTAGTATAACAGGGAACGAGCAGTACTTC.

The chain links TRBV11-3 to TRBJ2-7; 7 nucleotides align to TRBD2. Trimming took 5 bases from V and 1 from J; bases not matched to a gene: 8. The CDR3 covers 15 residues. Germline loops: CDR1 SGHNT, CDR2 YENEEA. DNA for the CDR3: TGTGCCAGCAGCCCGGGGGGACTCCGATCCTACGAGCAGTACTTC. This gives the protein CASSPGGLRSYEQYF.

CDR3 residues: CASSVQGVGETQYF. The CDR3, as DNA: TGTGCCAGCAGCGTACAGGGGGTAGGGGAGACCCAGTACTTC. The rearrangement links TRBV5-6 to TRBJ2-5, with 8 bases identical to TRBD1. CDR1 and CDR2 from the germline V gene are SGHDT and YYEEEE. This CDR3 comprises 14 residues. J lost 5 bases, V lost 4 bases, and 7 bases had no gene match.

The V and J genes are TRBV9 and TRBJ2-7; 10 bases map to TRBD1. CDR1 and CDR2 from the germline V gene are SGDLS and YYNGEE. The CDR3 has 16 amino acids. V lost 4 bases and J lost 6; bases outside the gene matches: 13. CDR3 in DNA: TGTGCCAGCAGCCCCACGACAGGGGGCATGGTAAGCGAGCAGTACTTC. Translation gives CASSPTTGGMVSEQYF.